Listed below are T cell receptor beta chains from one sample, sequenced in a study of T-cell reconstitution after alpha-beta-depleted transplantation in children. TCRdb fed the PCR reads into MiXCR, producing one record per CDR3 protein. The data contain a few hundred thousand distinct CDR3 sequences, 15% to 20% of them singletons. The material sequenced was PBMCs from the stem cell graft donor, taken from the stem cell graft. The source of these receptors is a human donor who donated a stem cell graft to a child with acute lymphoblastic leukemia. CDR3s include the opening cysteine and the closing phenylalanine or tryptophan. A D gene is named only where the DNA matches it firmly. Some rows have no size entry. The others give once, few or many, or a class for an expanded clone.

v_gene	j_gene	len	d_gene	abundance	CDR3aa	CDR3nt
TRBV7-2	TRBJ1-1	15	TRBD1	few	CASSRYDRDYTEAFF	TGTGCCAGCAGCCGTTATGACAGGGACTACACTGAAGCTTTCTTT
TRBV12-3/TRBV12-4	TRBJ2-7	15	TRBD1	few	CASSYPAIGTGEQYF	TGTGCCAGCAGCTACCCGGCGATCGGGACAGGGGAGCAGTACTTC
TRBV7-9	TRBJ1-1	15	.	many	CASSLVDLTNTEAFF	TGTGCCAGCAGCCTAGTGGACTTGACGAACACTGAAGCTTTCTTT
TRBV12-3/TRBV12-4	TRBJ2-1	15	.	.	CASSLDPGESNEQFF	TGTGCCAGCAGTTTAGACCCGGGAGAGTCAAATGAGCAGTTCTTC
TRBV4-1	TRBJ2-5	17	TRBD1	.	CASSQGWGQGGSETQYF	TGCGCCAGCAGCCAAGGTTGGGGACAGGGAGGGTCAGAGACCCAGTACTTC
TRBV4-2	TRBJ2-7	15	.	many	CASSPAYLDSYEQYF	TGTGCCAGCAGCCCCGCGTATCTCGATTCCTACGAGCAGTACTTC
TRBV11-1	TRBJ2-2	15	TRBD2	.	CASSFWREGTGELFF	TGTGCCAGCAGCTTCTGGCGGGAGGGGACCGGGGAGCTGTTTTTT
TRBV20-1	TRBJ1-2	13	.	.	CSARGRGRSGYTF	TGCAGTGCTAGAGGGCGGGGTCGGAGCGGCTACACCTTC
TRBV12-3/TRBV12-4	TRBJ1-3	13	.	.	CASKRGAGNTIYF	TGTGCCAGTAAGAGAGGGGCTGGAAACACCATATATTTT
TRBV3-1	TRBJ2-7	15	.	.	CASTLSGYSSHEQYF	TGTGCCAGCACCCTCTCGGGGTATAGTAGTCACGAGCAGTACTTC
TRBV5-6	TRBJ2-1	18	TRBD1	few	CASSLEINGQGARNEQFF	TGTGCCAGCAGCTTGGAGATAAATGGACAGGGGGCCCGAAATGAGCAGTTCTTC
TRBV5-4	TRBJ2-5	18	.	few	CASSLKVTRYQGQETQYF	TGTGCCAGCAGCTTGAAAGTTACTAGGTATCAGGGCCAAGAGACCCAGTACTTC
TRBV5-1	TRBJ2-3	14	TRBD1	.	CASATGVGTDTQYF	TGCGCCAGCGCCACAGGGGTGGGCACAGATACGCAGTATTTT
TRBV5-6	TRBJ1-1	15	.	few	CASSLLHGRLTEAFF	TGTGCCAGCAGCTTGTTACACGGCCGCCTAACTGAAGCTTTCTTT
TRBV4-1	TRBJ1-5	17	.	few	CASSQGVGGASNQPQHF	TGCGCCAGCAGCCAAGGGGTCGGCGGGGCCAGCAATCAGCCCCAGCATTTT
TRBV19	TRBJ2-1	13	TRBD1	.	CASVRTGSNEQFF	TGTGCCAGCGTTCGGACAGGGAGCAATGAGCAGTTCTTC
TRBV7-9	TRBJ2-3	16	.	.	CASSPRMRSTVDTQYF	TGTGCCAGCAGCCCCAGGATGAGGTCGACGGTGGATACGCAGTATTTT
TRBV9	TRBJ1-1	12	.	few	CASSGLDTEAFF	TGTGCCAGCAGCGGTCTCGACACTGAAGCTTTCTTT
TRBV20-1	TRBJ2-7	13	TRBD2	few	CSAGSGTDYEQYF	TGCAGTGCTGGTAGCGGGACTGACTACGAGCAGTACTTC
TRBV5-1	TRBJ2-1	18	TRBD2	few	CASSWGYSGRTTRNEQFF	TGCGCCAGCAGCTGGGGGTATAGCGGGAGGACTACACGCAATGAGCAGTTCTTC
TRBV5-6	TRBJ2-7	14	.	few	CASSLAASHYEQYF	TGTGCCAGCAGCTTGGCCGCCTCCCACTACGAGCAGTACTTC
TRBV27	TRBJ2-3	15	TRBD2	.	CASMGLGASTDTQYF	TGTGCCAGCATGGGACTAGGGGCTAGCACAGATACGCAGTATTTT
TRBV6-1	TRBJ2-7	12	.	.	CASSGPNYEQYF	TGTGCCAGCAGTGGACCAAACTACGAGCAGTACTTC
TRBV10-2	TRBJ2-7	13	TRBD1	few	CARARDRGYEQYF	TGCGCCAGAGCCCGGGACAGGGGCTACGAGCAGTACTTC
TRBV10-2	TRBJ2-1	12	.	few	CASSSLLNEQFF	TGCGCCAGCAGCAGCCTACTTAATGAGCAGTTCTTC
TRBV20-1	TRBJ2-5	13	TRBD1	.	CSGGQGGSETQYF	TGCAGCGGGGGACAGGGAGGCTCCGAGACCCAGTACTTC
TRBV4-1	TRBJ2-5	14	.	few	CASSHGGPGETQYF	TGCGCCAGCAGCCACGGGGGCCCGGGGGAGACCCAGTACTTC